The next 20 T cell receptor beta chains were all read from a single sample in a study of T cells in Graves' hyperthyroidism and ophthalmopathy. The CDR3 regions of TCR beta were amplified from RNA transcripts. Using the HTBI primer set, a first-round RT-PCR was run on the TCR CDR3. Via MiXCR, TCRdb re-called the multiplex PCR reads, giving one row per CDR3 protein. The sample has fewer than 300,000 distinct CDR3 sequences, roughly 15% seen once. Input material: blood. The receptors originated from a woman in her 50s with Graves' hyperthyroidism that later progressed to Graves' ophthalmopathy.

This clonotype was detected many times. The chain links TRBV28 to TRBJ2-1; D is undetermined. The CDR3 has 12 residues. The V end lost 2 bases, the J end lost 7 bases, and 6 bases lay between the germline ends. Looked up from germline, CDR1 is MDHEN and CDR2 is SYDVKM. DNA of the CDR3: TGTGCCAGCAGTTTAGGAATGAATGAGCAGTTCTTC. Translated, it gives CASSLGMNEQFF.

This chain uses TRBV5-8 with TRBJ1-4; D not resolved. Deletions cut 0 bases from V and 4 bases from J, with 13 bases between. The CDR3 loop spans 16 amino acids. Germline V CDR1 and CDR2: SGHTS, YDEGEE. The CDR3 DNA follows: TGTGCCAGCAGCTTGGGGCAGGCTCGGGATAATGAAAAACTGTTTTTT. Protein product: CASSLGQARDNEKLFF.

The table lists this clonotype with many counts. The chain has TRBV2 and TRBJ2-7, with D possibly called TRBD1 or TRBD2 (5 bases each). V lost 7 bases and J lost 5, with 27 bases in between. CDR1 and CDR2 (germline): SNHLY, FYNNEI. The CDR3 is 17 residues long. CDR3 protein: CASTGPVGVYGRDEQYF. The CDR3 nucleotides read TGTGCCAGCACCGGCCCGGTGGGGGTTTACGGGCGTGACGAGCAGTACTTC.

This clonotype was seen ten or more times. The chain joins TRBV11-2 to TRBJ1-6; TRBD1 aligns across 10 bases. Looked up from germline, CDR1 is SGHAT and CDR2 is FQNNGV. V shed 5 bases, J shed 7 bases, and the junction held 8 bases outside the gene matches. This CDR3 comprises 16 residues. The CDR3 bases are TGTGCCAGCAGCCCCCGACAGGGGGCCCGAAATTCACCCCTCCACTTT. Translated: CASSPRQGARNSPLHF.

This chain joins TRBV7-2 and TRBJ1-5, with 7 bases identical to TRBD1. The germline V gene has CDR1 SGHTA and CDR2 FQGNSA. V lost 5 bases to trimming and J lost 3 bases; unmatched junction nucleotides: 7. There are 15 residues in the CDR3. CDR3 loop: CASSSRTGDNQPQHF. The CDR3 DNA follows: TGTGCCAGCAGCAGCAGGACAGGTGACAATCAGCCCCAGCATTTT. Filled out from reference TRBV7-2 and TRBJ1-5, the complete variable domain reads GAGVSQSPSNKVTEKGKDVELRCDPISGHTALYWYRQSLGQGLEFLIYFQGNSAPDKSGLPSDRFSAERTGGSVSTLTIQRTQQEDSAVYLCASSSRTGDNQPQHFGDGTRLSIL.

This clonotype was seen ten or more times. The J gene is TRBJ2-3, the V gene TRBV2; D is perhaps TRBD2 (6 bases). The CDR3 length is 16 residues. V was pared by 0 bases and J by 1 base, with 11 bases between. CDR1 and CDR2 from the germline V gene are SNHLY and FYNNEI. In DNA, the CDR3 is TGTGCCAGCAGTGAAGCGCCGGGGGTCGGCACAGATACGCAGTATTTT. The encoded protein is CASSEAPGVGTDTQYF.

This clonotype has at least ten counts. V gene TRBV20-1 combines with J gene TRBJ1-2; 7 nucleotides match TRBD1. Germline trimming cut 5 bases from V and 4 bases from J; bases unmatched to any gene: 7. CDR1 and CDR2 from the germline V gene are DFQATT and SNEGSKA (reference sequence). The CDR3 loop spans 13 amino acids. CDR3 residues: CSARSRQGYGYTF. CDR3 DNA: TGCAGTGCTCGATCACGACAGGGCTATGGCTACACCTTC.

This clonotype was seen at least ten times. This sequence joins TRBV7-9 and TRBJ2-1, with D perhaps matching TRBD1 (5 bases). Trimming shortened V by 6 bases and J by 0 bases, and 12 bases separated the two germline ends. Per germline, CDR1 SEHNR and CDR2 FQNEAQ (reference sequence). The CDR3 sequence is 15 residues long. CDR3 residues: CASRFPDNSYNEQFF. The CDR3 nucleotides are TGTGCCAGCAGATTTCCGGACAACTCCTACAATGAGCAGTTCTTC.

This clonotype was recorded at least ten times. The chain joins TRBV3-1 to TRBJ1-1; 7 bases line up with TRBD1. Germline trimming cut 3 bases from V and 6 bases from J; bases unmatched to any gene: 10. The CDR3 covers 15 residues. Germline values: CDR1 LGHDT, CDR2 YNNKEL (reference sequence). The CDR3 protein is CASSQFQGGGSEAFF. The CDR3 bases are TGTGCCAGCAGCCAGTTTCAGGGGGGTGGCTCTGAAGCTTTCTTT.

This clonotype showed up many times. The chain carries TRBV20-1 and TRBJ2-7, with a tentative D call TRBD2 (5 bases). The V gene lost 4 bases and the J gene lost 6 bases, with 16 bases spanning the gap. Looked up from germline, CDR1 is DFQATT and CDR2 is SNEGSKA (reference sequence). CDR3 length: 13 amino acids. The CDR3 DNA reads TGCAGTGCTATCCTAGCCTCCGCTACCGAGCAGTACTTC. Translation: CSAILASATEQYF.

At least ten counts were recorded for this clonotype. The CDR3 coding sequence is TGTGCCAGCTCACCACCGGACCAAGAGACCCAGTACTTC. It codes for CASSPPDQETQYF. This chain joins TRBV18 and TRBJ2-5; no clear D gene. Trimming shortened V by 0 bases and J by 0 bases, and 2 bases separated the two germline ends. This CDR3 spans 13 amino acids. Germline values: CDR1 KGHSH, CDR2 LQKENI.

V and J are TRBV29-1 and TRBJ2-3; D might be TRBD1 or TRBD2, each matching 6 bases. The CDR3 covers 13 residues. Germline V gene lookup returns CDR1 SQVTM and CDR2 ANQGSEA. V lost 7 bases to trimming and J lost 6 bases, with 17 bases between them. In DNA form, the CDR3 reads TGCAGCGCCCGGACGGGGGCTGGGGATACGCAGTATTTT. It translates to CSARTGAGDTQYF.

There are many counts of this clonotype. V gene TRBV12-3 or TRBV12-4 combines with J gene TRBJ1-2; possible D gene TRBD1, 6 bases. V lost 5 bases to trimming and J lost 8 bases, with 18 bases between them. This CDR3 is 14 amino acids long. The CDR3 loop is CASSRRGGAGGYTF. The CDR3 coding sequence is TGTGCCAGCAGTCGACGGGGGGGCGCCGGCGGCTACACCTTC.

This clonotype was seen many times. The chain combines TRBV28 with TRBJ1-4; no definite D call. The CDR3 runs to 14 residues. Germline V gene lookup returns CDR1 MDHEN and CDR2 SYDVKM. Trimming pared 3 bases from V and 8 bases from J, leaving 13 bases between. The CDR3: CASSFSPGWEKLFF. As DNA, the CDR3 is TGTGCCAGCAGTTTTAGCCCAGGTTGGGAAAAACTGTTTTTT.

This clonotype was observed many times. The chain links TRBV2 to TRBJ2-1, with TRBD2 matching 9 bases. Germline V gives CDR1 SNHLY, CDR2 FYNNEI. Losses at the gene ends were 5 bases for V and 4 bases for J; bases not matched to a gene: 12. The CDR3 is made up of 17 amino acids. The CDR3 sequence is CASSYPIAGAVYNEQFF. Written as DNA, the CDR3 is TGTGCCAGCAGTTACCCTATAGCGGGAGCCGTGTACAATGAGCAGTTCTTC.

The chain has TRBV27 and TRBJ1-1; D gene unclear. From germline, CDR1 is MNHEY and CDR2 SMNVEV (reference sequence). CDR3 length: 12 residues. The V and J ends lost 3 bases and 6 bases respectively, with 8 bases between them. CDR3 bases: TGTGCCAGCAGTTTTCGGGGAGCTGAAGCTTTCTTT. Residues: CASSFRGAEAFF.

Ten or more counts support this clonotype. V and J are TRBV30 and TRBJ2-1; TRBD2 matches at 12 bases. The J segment lost 4 bases and the V segment lost 2 bases, leaving 6 bases of the junction unmatched. This CDR3 contains 16 residues. Germline V gives CDR1 GTSNPN, CDR2 SVGIG (reference sequence). The DNA of the CDR3 is TGTGCCTGGAGTACACCAGGACTAGCGGGGTACAATGAGCAGTTCTTC. Translation gives CAWSTPGLAGYNEQFF.

At least ten counts were recorded for this clonotype. The chain links TRBV3-1 to TRBJ1-1; TRBD1 is a possible D gene (6 bases). Germline CDR1 is LGHDT and CDR2 is YNNKEL (reference sequence). The CDR3 has 12 residues. V shed 3 bases and J shed 12 bases, with 14 bases lying between them. The CDR3 coding sequence is TGTGCCAGCAGCCAGTCCCCAGGGGTGACTTTCTTT. It specifies CASSQSPGVTFF.

V and J are TRBV3-1 and TRBJ1-2; D not certain. The CDR3 consists of 14 residues. V dropped 1 base and J dropped 6 bases, with 12 bases sitting between them. The V gene's germline CDR1 is LGHDT and CDR2 YNNKEL (reference sequence). The CDR3 loop reads CASSQVPARDGYTF. Written as DNA, the CDR3 is TGTGCCAGCAGCCAAGTCCCTGCCCGGGATGGCTACACCTTC.

At least ten counts were recorded for this clonotype. The chain uses TRBV28 and TRBJ2-7; 7 bases agree with TRBD1. With V trimmed by 6 bases and J by 3 bases, 11 bases remained unmatched. The CDR3 is 15 amino acids. Germline V CDR1 and CDR2: MDHEN, SYDVKM. The CDR3 DNA reads as TGTGCCAGCAGCCCTTATGCAGGGGGAAACTACGAGCAGTACTTC. Protein sequence: CASSPYAGGNYEQYF.